Listed here is a single T cell receptor (beta chain). The sample originates from a study of glioma-infiltrating T cells after dendritic cell vaccination. The sample's time point: after dendritic cell vaccination, including at tumor progression/relapse. Data came from immunoSEQ multiplex PCR; TCRdb stores just in-frame clones and leaves some out. The table has roughly 100,000 clones, 90% seen once. CDR3 length: 15 amino acids. Trimming took 3 bases from V and 3 from J; bases not matched to a gene: 8. From germline, CDR1 is SGHDT and CDR2 YYEEEE. The sample here was blood, taken after dendritic cell vaccination. The rearrangement uses TRBV5-6 and TRBJ2-7; 8 bases align to TRBD2. The clonotype was recovered from a human donor with glioblastoma. The CDR3 sequence: CASSWAAGGGYEQYF. The CDR3 nucleotides are TGTGCCAGCAGCTGGGCGGCGGGGGGAGGCTACGAGCAGTACTTC.